The 11 T cell receptor beta chains below were found in one sample sequenced in a study of T cell responses to AZD1222 COVID-19 vaccine. The repertoire was sequenced with immunoSEQ multiplex PCR; TCRdb's copy has only in-frame clones and lacks some. The data show approximately 180,000 clones, around 90% seen once. The source was peripheral blood, collected on day 0 of AZD1222 vaccination. The receptors were gathered from an adult in good health.

This chain uses TRBV5-1 with TRBJ1-1; no definite D call. Trimming shortened V by 4 bases and J by 1 base, and 14 bases separated the two germline ends. The germline CDR1 and CDR2 sequences are SGHRS and YFSETQ. The CDR3 is made up of 15 amino acids. The CDR3, as DNA: TGCGCCAGCAGCAGAGCATTACAGCGGAACACTGAAGCTTTCTTT. Amino acid sequence: CASSRALQRNTEAFF.

The chain carries TRBV6-5 and TRBJ1-1; D gene ambiguous. CDR1 and CDR2 from the germline V gene are MNHEY and SVGAGI. This CDR3 has 15 residues. V dropped 5 bases and J dropped 0 bases, with 13 bases sitting between them. The CDR3 DNA sequence: TGTGCCAGCAGTCGCGGAGCGGGTTTGAACACTGAAGCTTTCTTT. It translates to CASSRGAGLNTEAFF.

V usage is TRBV5-6 and J usage is TRBJ1-2, with D unresolved. Germline-derived CDR1 and CDR2 are SGHDT and YYEEEE. The CDR3 has 17 amino acids. Trimming left V 4 bases short and J 4 bases short, with 23 bases between. CDR3 bases: TGTGCCAGCAGCCCCCCGCCCCGCACTAGCAGTGGCTATGGCTACACCTTC. Amino acids: CASSPPPRTSSGYGYTF. The complete variable domain, with remaining parts taken from reference TRBV5-6 and TRBJ1-2, reads DAGVTQSPTHLIKTRGQQVTLRCSPKSGHDTVSWYQQALGQGPQFIFQYYEEEERQRGNFPDRFSGHQFPNYSSELNVNALLLGDSALYLCASSPPPRTSSGYGYTFGSGTRLTVV.

The chain carries TRBV14 and TRBJ2-2, with D maybe TRBD2 (5 bases). There are 16 residues in the CDR3. The germline gives CDR1 SGHDN, CDR2 FVKESK. V was cut by 5 bases and J by 7 bases, with 20 bases left in between. CDR3 DNA: TGTGCCAGCAGCGATGTGATGAGGGCCTTTAGCGGGGAGCTGTTTTTT. It translates to CASSDVMRAFSGELFF.

The V and J genes are TRBV20-1 and TRBJ2-3, with D possibly matching TRBD2 (6 bases). V was pared by 3 bases and J by 7 bases, with 14 bases between. Germline V CDR1 and CDR2: DFQATT, SNEGSKA (reference sequence). The CDR3 consists of 13 residues. For the CDR3, the DNA is TGCAGTGCTAGTAAGGCGGGATTAAATACGCAGTATTTT. Translated, it gives CSASKAGLNTQYF.

The count of this clone is one. V gene TRBV15 combines with J gene TRBJ2-3; no definite D call. The germline V and J ends were trimmed by 0 bases and 8 bases, with 6 bases remaining between them. Germline assignment: CDR1 LNHNV and CDR2 YYDKDF (reference sequence). The CDR3 is 12 residues long. CDR3 sequence: CATSRDVSTQYF. CDR3 sequence (DNA): TGTGCCACCAGCAGAGATGTGAGTACGCAGTATTTT.

J is TRBJ1-4 and V is TRBV18; D remains unclear. The V and J ends lost 2 bases and 5 bases respectively, with 12 bases between them. The CDR3 runs 15 residues. CDR1 is KGHSH and CDR2 is LQKENI in the germline V gene. DNA for the CDR3: TGTGCCAGCTCACCAAACGGAGGAGAAAATGAAAAACTGTTTTTT. This codes for CASSPNGGENEKLFF.

This chain uses TRBV5-4 with TRBJ2-7, with a possible D match to TRBD1 (5 bases). The V end lost 7 bases, the J end lost 2 bases, and 16 bases lay between the germline ends. CDR3 length: 14 amino acids. The germline gives CDR1 SGHNT, CDR2 YYREEE (reference sequence). The CDR3 loop reads CASHEPGRPYEQYF. CDR3 in DNA: TGTGCCAGCCACGAGCCAGGGCGCCCCTACGAGCAGTACTTC.

The V call is TRBV11-2, the J call TRBJ1-1; the D gene is possibly TRBD1 (6 bases). Trimming shortened V by 1 base and J by 4 bases, and 13 bases separated the two germline ends. Germline V CDR1 and CDR2: SGHAT, FQNNGV. CDR3 size: 15 residues. The CDR3 coding sequence is TGTGCCAGCAGCTTAGTGCGGGGGGCGAGCACTGAAGCTTTCTTT. It translates to CASSLVRGASTEAFF.

The chain carries TRBV19 and TRBJ2-7, with 7 bases that match TRBD1. The germline V gene has CDR1 LNHDA and CDR2 SQIVND (reference sequence). The CDR3 is 15 amino acids. V lost 6 bases, J lost 4 bases, and 12 bases stayed unmatched. The chain's CDR3 is CASRPEGAGGYEQYF. CDR3 DNA: TGTGCCAGTAGGCCAGAGGGGGCAGGGGGATACGAGCAGTACTTC.

CDR3 bases: TGTGCCAGCAGTGTACGGGCCCCGGGAGGACGCATGAACACTGAAGCTTTCTTT. It specifies CASSVRAPGGRMNTEAFF. V is TRBV2 and J is TRBJ1-1; D is undetermined. The CDR3 has 18 residues. CDR1 is SNHLY and CDR2 is FYNNEI in the germline V gene. Deletions cut 4 bases from V and 0 bases from J, with 21 bases between.